A single sample gave rise to the 9 T cell receptor beta chains below, sequenced in a study of cytomegalovirus exposure and HLA in healthy donors. TCRdb's copy holds only in-frame clones and misses some; the assay was immunoSEQ multiplex PCR. Among about 130,000 clones listed, 85% to 90% were seen once. Sample: PBMCs. The receptors here all came from a woman aged 18-29 years in good health and CMV-seropositive.

The chain links TRBV27 to TRBJ2-7; TRBD1 agrees at 8 bases. The CDR3 covers 16 residues. The J segment lost 4 bases and the V segment lost 2 bases, leaving 10 bases of the junction unmatched. Germline-derived CDR1 and CDR2 are MNHEY and SMNVEV (reference sequence). This chain's CDR3 is CASSLAQTGGFYEQYF. The CDR3 nucleotides are TGTGCCAGCAGTTTAGCCCAAACAGGGGGATTTTACGAGCAGTACTTC.

This chain joins TRBV28 and TRBJ1-2; D remains unclear. This CDR3 region has 12 residues. CDR1 and CDR2 from the germline V gene are MDHEN and SYDVKM. V was cut by 4 bases and J by 5 bases, with 8 bases left in between. In DNA, the CDR3 is TGTGCCAGCAGTTCGTACTCTTATGGCTACACCTTC. Its translation is CASSSYSYGYTF.

About this clone: An end of the junction differs from the germline gene, which may be a read error. This chain uses TRBV29-1 with TRBJ1-2, with no clear D. The CDR3 loop spans 9 amino acids. Germline V gene lookup returns CDR1 SQVTM and CDR2 ANQGSEA. CDR3 nucleotide sequence: TGCAGCGTTGATTACGGGGAAATATTC. Its protein is CSVDYGEIF.

The CDR3 DNA follows: TGTGCCAGCAGCTTAGAGGGGCGGACTGGGGCCAACGTCCTGACTTTC. The encoded protein is CASSLEGRTGANVLTF. The genes are TRBV11-2 and TRBJ2-6; D is possibly TRBD1 (5 bases). This CDR3 contains 16 residues. V gave up 0 bases and J gave up 2 bases, with 8 bases separating them. Germline-derived CDR1 and CDR2 are SGHAT and FQNNGV. Together with reference TRBV11-2 and TRBJ2-6, the CDR3 gives the full variable domain: EAGVAQSPRYKIIEKRQSVAFWCNPISGHATLYWYQQILGQGPKLLIQFQNNGVVDDSQLPKDRFSAERLKGVDSTLKIQPAKLEDSAVYLCASSLEGRTGANVLTFGAGSRLTVL.

The J gene is TRBJ1-2, the V gene TRBV5-4; D is unclear. The CDR3 consists of 14 residues. Germline lookup yields CDR1 SGHNT and CDR2 YYREEE (reference sequence). V lost 0 bases to trimming and J lost 1 base, with 7 bases between them. CDR3 in DNA: TGTGCCAGCAGCTTGGAGACATTTAACTATGGCTACACCTTC. Its translation is CASSLETFNYGYTF.

The CDR3 reads CASSSGQGIEETQYF. The CDR3 DNA reads TGTGCCAGCAGCTCCGGACAGGGTATAGAGGAGACCCAGTACTTC. The chain is built from TRBV5-4 and TRBJ2-5, with TRBD1 matching 8 bases. The junction had 9 bases not matched to a gene; V was cut back by 3 bases and J by 5 bases. CDR3 length: 15 amino acids. CDR1 SGHNT and CDR2 YYREEE come from the germline V gene (reference sequence).

This clone has only one observation. V gene TRBV6-5 combines with J gene TRBJ1-5; 7 bases line up with TRBD1. The CDR3 runs to 14 residues. The V gene's germline CDR1 is MNHEY and CDR2 SVGAGI. Trimming at V came to 2 bases and at J to 3 bases, leaving 1 base not matched to a gene. The CDR3 bases are TGTGCCAGCAGTTACGGGACAGCCAATCAGCCCCAGCATTTT. This gives the protein CASSYGTANQPQHF.

This sequence joins TRBV7-2 and TRBJ2-5; D not resolved. Germline V lookup: CDR1 SGHTA, CDR2 FQGNSA. This CDR3 is built from 14 residues. Trimming pared 2 bases from V and 2 bases from J, leaving 9 bases between. This chain's CDR3 is CASSLTSDQETQYF. CDR3 sequence (DNA): TGTGCCAGCAGCTTAACCTCAGATCAAGAGACCCAGTACTTC.

This rearrangement joins TRBV5-6 to TRBJ1-1; D gene ambiguous. Germline assignment: CDR1 SGHDT and CDR2 YYEEEE. The CDR3 consists of 14 residues. Trimming pared 0 bases from V and 1 base from J, leaving 7 bases between. CDR3 loop: CASSLDIKNTEAFF. The CDR3 nucleotides are TGTGCCAGCAGCTTGGACATCAAGAACACTGAAGCTTTCTTT.